This section outlines one T cell receptor (beta chain) sequence together with its context. This specimen belongs to a study of blood T cell repertoires in COVID-19. Per the authors' pipeline: Amplification of reference gene primers provided the estimated nucleated cell counts. The data were produced by immunoSEQ multiplex PCR, yet TCRdb's version contains in-frame clones alone and is incomplete. V, J and clone size derive from that table, while D and trimming were established from the DNA sequence. This sample yields some 59,000 clones, of which 60% to 80% are seen a single time; about 20% belongs to the top ten. CDR1 SGHAT and CDR2 FQDESV come from the germline V gene (reference sequence). The CDR3 loop spans 15 amino acids. V was clipped by 5 bases and J by 6 bases; unmatched bases: 8.

Material: peripheral blood. The chain has TRBV11-1 and TRBJ2-4, with 9 bases aligning to TRBD1. The TCR originated in an older man with active or convalescent COVID-19. CDR3 in amino acids: CASSTGQGTVNIQYF. The DNA of the CDR3 is TGTGCCAGCAGCACTGGACAGGGGACGGTAAACATTCAGTACTTC.